The text below deals with one T cell receptor (beta chain). This record comes from a study of blood T cell repertoires in COVID-19. Study in general: Researchers got acute and convalescent COVID-19 samples from the United States, Italy and Spain. The cDNA or gDNA used as material had been derived from T cells, B-cell-depleted T cells, or PBMCs.

The CDR3 consists of 16 residues. The germline CDR1 and CDR2 sequences are LGHNA and YSLEER. Unmatched junction bases numbered 7, after V lost 3 bases and J lost 7 bases. In the source study's methods: Amplification from reference gene primers served as the basis for estimated nucleated cell counts. Sequencing was performed with immunoSEQ multiplex PCR; in TCRdb, only in-frame clones are kept and a portion is missing. The V and J calls and clone size come from that table; D and trimming were worked out from the DNA. The sample contains 170,000 or so clones, nearly 90% of which appear only once. The receptor's source is a man aged 18 to 29 who had recovered from COVID-19. J is TRBJ2-7 and V is TRBV4-3, with TRBD2 matching 15 bases. The sample taken for sequencing was peripheral blood. The CDR3 region is CASSQGLAGGQMEQYF. The CDR3 coding sequence is TGCGCCAGCAGCCAGGGACTAGCGGGGGGTCAAATGGAGCAGTACTTC.